This T cell receptor (beta chain) came from a study of blood T cell repertoires in COVID-19. Trimming stripped 1 base from V and 0 bases from J, with 17 bases between. CDR3 size: 18 residues. Original processing notes: Reference gene primer amplification gave nucleated cell count estimates. The data were produced by immunoSEQ multiplex PCR, yet TCRdb's version contains in-frame clones alone and is incomplete. Clone size and V and J calls were adopted from that table, with D and trimming inferred from the DNA. The sample lists 150,000 to 250,000 clones, roughly four fifths occurring once. This receptor was identified in a human donor with acute or convalescent COVID-19. The donor label of this sample is uncertain. The rearrangement links TRBV5-3 to TRBJ1-3; D unresolved. TRBV5-3 is an open reading frame, and its role is uncertain. Sequencing used peripheral blood. CDR3 sequence: CARSLFGERARSGNTIYF. CDR3 in DNA: TGTGCCAGAAGCTTGTTTGGTGAGCGGGCACGCTCTGGAAACACCATATATTTT.